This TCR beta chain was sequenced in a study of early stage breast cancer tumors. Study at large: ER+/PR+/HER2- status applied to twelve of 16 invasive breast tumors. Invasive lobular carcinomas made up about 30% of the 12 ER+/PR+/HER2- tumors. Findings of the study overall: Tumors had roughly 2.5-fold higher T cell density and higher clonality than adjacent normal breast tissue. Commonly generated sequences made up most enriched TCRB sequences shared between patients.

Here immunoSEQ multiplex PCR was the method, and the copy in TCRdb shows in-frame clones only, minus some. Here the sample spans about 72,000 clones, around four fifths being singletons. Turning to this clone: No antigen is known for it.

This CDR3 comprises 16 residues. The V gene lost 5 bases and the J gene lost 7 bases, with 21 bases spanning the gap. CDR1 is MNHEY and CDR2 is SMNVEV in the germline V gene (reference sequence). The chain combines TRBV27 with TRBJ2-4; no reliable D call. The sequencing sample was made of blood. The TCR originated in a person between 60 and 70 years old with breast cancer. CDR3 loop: CASSPSWLPAVNIQYF. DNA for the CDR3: TGTGCCAGCAGTCCCTCGTGGCTGCCAGCAGTGAACATTCAGTACTTC.